Included here is one TCR beta chain sequence, with context. This sample was included in a study of blood T cell repertoires in COVID-19. Background on the study: There were acute and convalescent COVID-19 samples, and they came from the United States, Italy and Spain. Sources were T cells, B-cell-depleted T cells, or PBMCs; the material itself was cDNA or gDNA.

Germline V gene lookup returns CDR1 SGHAT and CDR2 FQNNGV. The V gene lost 5 bases and the J gene lost 3 bases, with 25 bases spanning the gap. The CDR3 consists of 18 residues. Methods used by the authors: Amplification from reference gene primers served as the basis for estimated nucleated cell counts. Repertoires were generated with immunoSEQ multiplex PCR, while TCRdb's copy carries only in-frame clones and drops some. V and J calls and clone size are copied from that table; D and trimming were computed from the DNA. The profile shows 48,000 or so clones, roughly 91% of them singletons. The sequenced sample consisted of peripheral blood. The TCR was taken from a human donor in a cohort sampled during active COVID-19. The rearrangement links TRBV11-2 to TRBJ1-1; perhaps TRBD1 as D (6 bases). Here the CDR3 DNA reads TGTGCCAGCAGCACAAGTAGGGGACACTCTACTGCCGACACTGAAGCTTTCTTT. Protein product: CASSTSRGHSTADTEAFF. The full variable domain, its missing parts supplied by reference TRBV11-2 and TRBJ1-1, is EAGVAQSPRYKIIEKRQSVAFWCNPISGHATLYWYQQILGQGPKLLIQFQNNGVVDDSQLPKDRFSAERLKGVDSTLKIQPAKLEDSAVYLCASSTSRGHSTADTEAFFGQGTRLTVV.